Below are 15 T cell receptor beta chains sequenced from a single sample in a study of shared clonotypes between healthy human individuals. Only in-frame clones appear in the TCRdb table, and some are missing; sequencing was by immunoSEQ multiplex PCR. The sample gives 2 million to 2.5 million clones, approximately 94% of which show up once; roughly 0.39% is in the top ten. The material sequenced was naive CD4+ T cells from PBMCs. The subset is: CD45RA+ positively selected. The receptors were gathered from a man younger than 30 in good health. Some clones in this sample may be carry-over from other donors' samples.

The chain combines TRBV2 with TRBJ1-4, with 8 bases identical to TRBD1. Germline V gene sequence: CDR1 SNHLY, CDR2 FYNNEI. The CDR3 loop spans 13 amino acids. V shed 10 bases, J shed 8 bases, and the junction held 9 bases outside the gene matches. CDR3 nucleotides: TGTGCCACAGGGGGCTTCCCGAGGGAAAAACTGTTTTTT. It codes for CATGGFPREKLFF.

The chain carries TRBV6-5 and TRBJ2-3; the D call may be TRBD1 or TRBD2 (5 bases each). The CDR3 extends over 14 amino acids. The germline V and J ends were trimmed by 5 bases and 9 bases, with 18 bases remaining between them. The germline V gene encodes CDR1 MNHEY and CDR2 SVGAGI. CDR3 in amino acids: CASSPTRDRGTQYF. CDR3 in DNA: TGTGCCAGCAGTCCCACGCGCGACAGAGGGACGCAGTATTTT.

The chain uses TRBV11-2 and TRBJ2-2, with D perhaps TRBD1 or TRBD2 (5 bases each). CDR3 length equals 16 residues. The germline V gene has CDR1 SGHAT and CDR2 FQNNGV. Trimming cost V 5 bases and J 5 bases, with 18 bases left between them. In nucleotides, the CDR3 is TGTGCCAGCAGCCCCCGAGGGGTTCTAATGACCGGGGAGCTGTTTTTT. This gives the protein CASSPRGVLMTGELFF.

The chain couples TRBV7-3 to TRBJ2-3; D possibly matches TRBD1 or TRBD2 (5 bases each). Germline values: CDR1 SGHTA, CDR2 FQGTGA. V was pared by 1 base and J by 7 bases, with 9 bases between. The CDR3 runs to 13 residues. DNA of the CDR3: TGTGCCAGCAGCTTAAGCCAGGGACATACGCAGTATTTT. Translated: CASSLSQGHTQYF.

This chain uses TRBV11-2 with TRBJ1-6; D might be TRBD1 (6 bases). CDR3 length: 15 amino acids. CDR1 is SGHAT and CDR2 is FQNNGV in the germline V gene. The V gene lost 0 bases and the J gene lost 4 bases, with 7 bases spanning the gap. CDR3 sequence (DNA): TGTGCCAGCAGCTTAGAGGGGGCATATAATTCACCCCTCCACTTT. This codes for CASSLEGAYNSPLHF.

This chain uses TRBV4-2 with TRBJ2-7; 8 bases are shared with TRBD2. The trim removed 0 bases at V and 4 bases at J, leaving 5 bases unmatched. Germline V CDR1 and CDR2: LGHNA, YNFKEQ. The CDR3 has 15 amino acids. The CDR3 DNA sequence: TGTGCCAGCAGCCAAGATCCAGCGGGAGTATACGAGCAGTACTTC. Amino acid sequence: CASSQDPAGVYEQYF.

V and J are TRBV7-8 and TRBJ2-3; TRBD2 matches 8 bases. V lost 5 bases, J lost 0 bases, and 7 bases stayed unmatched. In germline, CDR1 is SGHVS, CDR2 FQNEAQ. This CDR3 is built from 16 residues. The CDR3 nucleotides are TGTGCCAGCAGCGCCCAACTAGCGGTGAGCACAGATACGCAGTATTTT. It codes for CASSAQLAVSTDTQYF. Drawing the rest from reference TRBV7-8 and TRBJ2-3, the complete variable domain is GAGVSQSPRYKVAKRGQDVALRCDPISGHVSLFWYQQALGQGPEFLTYFQNEAQLDKSGLPSDRFFAERPEGSVSTLKIQRTQQEDSAVYLCASSAQLAVSTDTQYFGPGTRLTVL.

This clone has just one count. The CDR3 reads CASSKTIRDTTEAFF. The CDR3 nucleotides read TGTGCCAGCAGTAAGACTATTAGGGACACCACTGAAGCTTTCTTT. The V gene is TRBV6-1, the J gene TRBJ1-1; TRBD1 is a possible D gene (6 bases). V was shortened by 5 bases and J by 4 bases, with 17 bases between the two germline ends. The germline gives CDR1 MNHNS, CDR2 SASEGT. The length of the CDR3 is 15 residues.

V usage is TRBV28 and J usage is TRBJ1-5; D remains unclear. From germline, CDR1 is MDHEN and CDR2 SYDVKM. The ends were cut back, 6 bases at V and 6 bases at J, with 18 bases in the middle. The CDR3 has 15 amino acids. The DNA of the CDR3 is TGTGCCAGCAGCCCTAACCGGGTAGAGGGTCAGCCCCAGCATTTT. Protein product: CASSPNRVEGQPQHF.

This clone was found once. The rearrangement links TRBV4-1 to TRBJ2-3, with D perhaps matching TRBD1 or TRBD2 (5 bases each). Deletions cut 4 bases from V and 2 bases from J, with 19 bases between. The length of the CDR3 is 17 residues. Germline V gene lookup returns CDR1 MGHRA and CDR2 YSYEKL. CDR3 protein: CASSRTQRVVHTDTQYF. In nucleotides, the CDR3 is TGCGCCAGCAGCCGGACACAGAGGGTAGTCCACACAGATACGCAGTATTTT.

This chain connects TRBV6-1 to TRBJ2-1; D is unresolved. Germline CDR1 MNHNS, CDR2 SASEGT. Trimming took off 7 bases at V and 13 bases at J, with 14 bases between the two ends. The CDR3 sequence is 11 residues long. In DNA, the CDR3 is TGTGCCAGCATGAGGATTGAATCCCAGTTCTTC. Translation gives CASMRIESQFF.

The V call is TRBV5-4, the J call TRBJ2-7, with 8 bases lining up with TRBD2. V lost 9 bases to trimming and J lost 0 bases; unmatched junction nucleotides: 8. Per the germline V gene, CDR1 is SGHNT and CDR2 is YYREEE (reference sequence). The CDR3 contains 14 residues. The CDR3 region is CATKTSESSYEQYF. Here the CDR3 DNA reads TGTGCCACCAAGACTAGCGAGAGCTCCTACGAGCAGTACTTC.

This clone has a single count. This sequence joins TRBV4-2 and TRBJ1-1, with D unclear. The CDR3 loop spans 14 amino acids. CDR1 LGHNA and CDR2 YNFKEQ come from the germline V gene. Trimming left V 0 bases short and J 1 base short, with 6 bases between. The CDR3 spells CASSQEPANTEAFF. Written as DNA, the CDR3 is TGTGCCAGCAGCCAAGAACCGGCGAACACTGAAGCTTTCTTT.

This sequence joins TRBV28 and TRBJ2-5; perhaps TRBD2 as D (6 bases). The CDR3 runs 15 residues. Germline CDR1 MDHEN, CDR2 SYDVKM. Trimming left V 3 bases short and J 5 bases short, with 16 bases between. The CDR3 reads CASSLGGATGETQYF. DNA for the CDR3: TGTGCCAGCAGTTTGGGGGGAGCCACGGGGGAGACCCAGTACTTC. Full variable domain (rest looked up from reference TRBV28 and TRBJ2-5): DVKVTQSSRYLVKRTGEKVFLECVQDMDHENMFWYRQDPGLGLRLIYFSYDVKMKEKGDIPEGYSVSREKKERFSLILESASTNQTSMYLCASSLGGATGETQYFGPGTRLLVL.

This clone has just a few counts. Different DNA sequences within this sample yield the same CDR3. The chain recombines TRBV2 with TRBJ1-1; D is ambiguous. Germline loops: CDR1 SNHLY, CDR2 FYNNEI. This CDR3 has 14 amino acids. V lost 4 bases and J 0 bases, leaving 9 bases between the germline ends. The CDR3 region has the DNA TGTGCCAGCAGTGGGACGGCTATGAACACTGAAGCTTTCTTT. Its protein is CASSGTAMNTEAFF.